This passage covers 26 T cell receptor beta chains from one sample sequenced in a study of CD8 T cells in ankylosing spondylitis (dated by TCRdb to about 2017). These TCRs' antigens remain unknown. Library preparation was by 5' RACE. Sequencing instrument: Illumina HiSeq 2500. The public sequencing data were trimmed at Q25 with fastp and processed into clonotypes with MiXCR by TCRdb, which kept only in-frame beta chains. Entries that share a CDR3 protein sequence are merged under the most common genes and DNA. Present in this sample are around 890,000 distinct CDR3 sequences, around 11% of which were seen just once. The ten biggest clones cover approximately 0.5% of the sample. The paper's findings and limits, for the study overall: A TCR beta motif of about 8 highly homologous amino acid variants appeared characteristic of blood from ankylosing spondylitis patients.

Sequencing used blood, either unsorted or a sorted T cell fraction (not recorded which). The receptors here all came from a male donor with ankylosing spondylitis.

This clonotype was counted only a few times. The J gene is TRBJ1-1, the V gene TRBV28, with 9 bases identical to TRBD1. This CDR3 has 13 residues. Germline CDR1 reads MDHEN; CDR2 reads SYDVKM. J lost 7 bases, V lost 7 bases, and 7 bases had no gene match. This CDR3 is CASNVGQGSEAFF. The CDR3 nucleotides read TGTGCCAGCAACGTGGGACAGGGAAGTGAAGCTTTCTTT.

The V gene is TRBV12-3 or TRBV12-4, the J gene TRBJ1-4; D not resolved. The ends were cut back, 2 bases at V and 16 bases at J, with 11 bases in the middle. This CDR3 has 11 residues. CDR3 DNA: TGTGCCAGCAGTTTACGGGATGAGAAGTTTTTT. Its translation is CASSLRDEKFF.

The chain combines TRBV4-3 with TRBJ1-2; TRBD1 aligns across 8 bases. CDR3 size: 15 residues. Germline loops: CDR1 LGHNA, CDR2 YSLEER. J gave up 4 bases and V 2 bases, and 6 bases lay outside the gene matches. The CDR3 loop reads CASSQSQGVGYGYTF. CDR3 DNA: TGCGCCAGCAGCCAATCACAGGGGGTCGGCTATGGCTACACCTTC.

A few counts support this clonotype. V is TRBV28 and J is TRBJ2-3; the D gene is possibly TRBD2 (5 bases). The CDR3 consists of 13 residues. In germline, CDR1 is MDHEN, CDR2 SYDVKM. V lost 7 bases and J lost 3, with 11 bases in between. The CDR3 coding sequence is TGTGCCAGCACAGACTACATGACAGATACGCAGTATTTT. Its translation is CASTDYMTDTQYF.

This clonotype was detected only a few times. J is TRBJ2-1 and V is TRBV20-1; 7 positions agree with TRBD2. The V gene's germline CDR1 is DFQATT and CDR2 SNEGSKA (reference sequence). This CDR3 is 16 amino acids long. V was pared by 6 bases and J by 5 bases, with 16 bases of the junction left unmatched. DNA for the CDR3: TGCAGTGCCCCGGATGGTTATGGGACTAACAACAATGAGCAGTTCTTC. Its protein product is CSAPDGYGTNNNEQFF.

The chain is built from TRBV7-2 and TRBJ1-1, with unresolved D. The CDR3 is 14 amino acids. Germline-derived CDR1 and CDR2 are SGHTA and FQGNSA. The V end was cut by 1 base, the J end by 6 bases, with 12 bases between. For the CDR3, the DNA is TGTGCCAGCAGCTTAGATTGGGGAGTATCTGAAGCTTTCTTT. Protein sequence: CASSLDWGVSEAFF.

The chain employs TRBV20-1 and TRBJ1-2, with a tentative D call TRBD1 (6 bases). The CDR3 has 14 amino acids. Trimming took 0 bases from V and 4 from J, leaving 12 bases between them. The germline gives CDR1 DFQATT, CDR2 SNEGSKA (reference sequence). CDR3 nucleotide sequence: TGCAGTGCTAGAGAACAGGGCCGCGTCTATGGCTACACCTTC. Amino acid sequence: CSAREQGRVYGYTF.

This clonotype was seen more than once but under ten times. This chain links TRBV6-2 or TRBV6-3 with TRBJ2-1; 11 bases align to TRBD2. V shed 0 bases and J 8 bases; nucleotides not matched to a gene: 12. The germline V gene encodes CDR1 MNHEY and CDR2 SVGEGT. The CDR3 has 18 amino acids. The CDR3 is CASSYSTSGVLTLDEQFF. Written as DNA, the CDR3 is TGTGCCAGCAGTTACTCGACTAGCGGGGTACTTACATTGGATGAGCAGTTCTTC.

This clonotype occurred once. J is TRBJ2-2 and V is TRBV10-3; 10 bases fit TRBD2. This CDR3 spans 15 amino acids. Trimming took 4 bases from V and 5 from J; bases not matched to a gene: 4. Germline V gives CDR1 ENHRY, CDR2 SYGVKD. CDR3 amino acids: CAISVGTSATGELFF. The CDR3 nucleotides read TGTGCCATCAGTGTTGGGACTAGCGCGACCGGGGAGCTGTTTTTT.

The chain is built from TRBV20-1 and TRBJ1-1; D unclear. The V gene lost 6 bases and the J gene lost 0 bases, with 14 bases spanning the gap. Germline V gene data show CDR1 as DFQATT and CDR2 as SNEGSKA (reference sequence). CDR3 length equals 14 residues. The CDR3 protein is CSAGRSLMNTEAFF. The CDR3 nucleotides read TGCAGTGCCGGCAGAAGTCTTATGAACACTGAAGCTTTCTTT.

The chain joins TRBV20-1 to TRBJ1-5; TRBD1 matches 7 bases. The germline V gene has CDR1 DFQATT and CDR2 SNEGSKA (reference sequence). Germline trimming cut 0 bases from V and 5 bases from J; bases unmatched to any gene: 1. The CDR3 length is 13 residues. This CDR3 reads CSARDQGDQPQHF. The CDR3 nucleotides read TGCAGTGCTAGAGATCAGGGGGATCAGCCCCAGCATTTT.

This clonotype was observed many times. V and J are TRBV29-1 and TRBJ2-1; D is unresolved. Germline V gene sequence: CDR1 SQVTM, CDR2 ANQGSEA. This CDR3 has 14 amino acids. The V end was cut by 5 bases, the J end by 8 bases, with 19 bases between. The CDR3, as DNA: TGCAGCGTTCTAAGAACGGGTCCTGAGGATGAGCAGTTCTTC. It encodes CSVLRTGPEDEQFF.

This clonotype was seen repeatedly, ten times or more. The CDR3 is CSAEEGTPTDTQYF. The CDR3 region has the DNA TGCAGTGCTGAGGAGGGAACCCCAACAGATACGCAGTATTTT. The chain links TRBV20-1 to TRBJ2-3, with a weak D call TRBD2 (6 bases). The germline gives CDR1 DFQATT, CDR2 SNEGSKA (reference sequence). The CDR3 runs 14 residues. V was pared by 5 bases and J by 3 bases, with 15 bases between.

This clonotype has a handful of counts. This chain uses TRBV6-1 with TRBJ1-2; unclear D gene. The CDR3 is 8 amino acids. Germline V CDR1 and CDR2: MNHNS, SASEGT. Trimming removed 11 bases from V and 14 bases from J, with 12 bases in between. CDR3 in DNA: TGTGCCGCCTCTCCGCGGACCTTC. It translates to CAASPRTF.

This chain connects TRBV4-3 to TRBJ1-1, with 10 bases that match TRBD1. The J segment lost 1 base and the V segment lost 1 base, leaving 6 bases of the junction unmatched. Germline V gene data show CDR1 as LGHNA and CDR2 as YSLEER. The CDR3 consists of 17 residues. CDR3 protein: CASSQATGGKRNTEAFF. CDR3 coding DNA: TGCGCCAGCAGCCAAGCGACAGGGGGCAAGCGGAACACTGAAGCTTTCTTT.

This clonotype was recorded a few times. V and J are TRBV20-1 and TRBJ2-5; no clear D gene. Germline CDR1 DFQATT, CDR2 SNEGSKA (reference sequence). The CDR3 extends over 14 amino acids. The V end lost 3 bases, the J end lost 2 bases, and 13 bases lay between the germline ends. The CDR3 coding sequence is TGCAGTGCTAGTAAACGGATGAGACAAGAGACCCAGTACTTC. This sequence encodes CSASKRMRQETQYF.

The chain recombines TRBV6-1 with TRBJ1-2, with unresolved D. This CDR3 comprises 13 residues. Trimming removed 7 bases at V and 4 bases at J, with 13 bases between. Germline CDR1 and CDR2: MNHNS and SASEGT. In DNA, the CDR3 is TGTGCCAGCACTGTAGGACTCCTCTATGGCTACACCTTC. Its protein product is CASTVGLLYGYTF.

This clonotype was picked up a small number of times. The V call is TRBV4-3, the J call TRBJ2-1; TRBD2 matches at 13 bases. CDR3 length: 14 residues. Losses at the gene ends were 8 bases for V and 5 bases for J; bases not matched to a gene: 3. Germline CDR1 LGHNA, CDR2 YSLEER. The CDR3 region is CASGGLAGDNEQFF. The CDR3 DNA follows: TGCGCCAGCGGAGGACTAGCGGGGGACAATGAGCAGTTCTTC.

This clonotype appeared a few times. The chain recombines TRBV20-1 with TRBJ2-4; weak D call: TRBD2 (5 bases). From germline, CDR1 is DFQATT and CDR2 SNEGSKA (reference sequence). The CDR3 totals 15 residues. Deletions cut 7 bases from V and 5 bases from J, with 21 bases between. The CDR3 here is CSGDGERSSENIQYF. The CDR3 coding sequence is TGCAGTGGAGATGGGGAGAGGAGTTCTGAAAACATTCAGTACTTC.

In DNA, the CDR3 is TGCAGTGCTAGAGTGGCCCGCGGCTATGGCTACACCTTC. It is translated as CSARVARGYGYTF. V usage is TRBV20-1 and J usage is TRBJ1-2; no clear D gene. Germline V gene data show CDR1 as DFQATT and CDR2 as SNEGSKA (reference sequence). Trimming took 1 base from V and 4 from J, leaving 10 bases between them. The CDR3 totals 13 residues.

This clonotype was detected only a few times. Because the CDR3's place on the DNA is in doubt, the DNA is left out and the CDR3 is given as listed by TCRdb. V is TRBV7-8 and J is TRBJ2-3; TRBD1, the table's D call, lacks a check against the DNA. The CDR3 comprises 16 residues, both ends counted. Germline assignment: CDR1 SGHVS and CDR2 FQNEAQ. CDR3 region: CASSLAGQPEWIRSIF.

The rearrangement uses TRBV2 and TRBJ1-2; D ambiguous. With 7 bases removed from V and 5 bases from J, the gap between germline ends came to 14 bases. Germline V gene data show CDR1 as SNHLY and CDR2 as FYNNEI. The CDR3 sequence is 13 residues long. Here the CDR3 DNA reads TGTGCCAGCATCGCGTTCGTCCGATATGGCTACACCTTC. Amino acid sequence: CASIAFVRYGYTF.

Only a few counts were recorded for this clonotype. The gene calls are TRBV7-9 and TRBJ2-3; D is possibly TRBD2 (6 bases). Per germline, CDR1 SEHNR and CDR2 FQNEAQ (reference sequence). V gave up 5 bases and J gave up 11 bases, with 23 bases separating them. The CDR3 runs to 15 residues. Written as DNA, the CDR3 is TGTGCCAGCAGCCCCGGGACTCTCGAGCGGGTTGTGCAGTATTTT. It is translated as CASSPGTLERVVQYF. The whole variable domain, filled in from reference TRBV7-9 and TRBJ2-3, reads DTGVSQNPRHKITKRGQNVTFRCDPISEHNRLYWYRQTLGQGPEFLTYFQNEAQLEKSRLLSDRFSAERPKGSFSTLEIQRTEQGDSAMYLCASSPGTLERVVQYFGPGTRLTVL.

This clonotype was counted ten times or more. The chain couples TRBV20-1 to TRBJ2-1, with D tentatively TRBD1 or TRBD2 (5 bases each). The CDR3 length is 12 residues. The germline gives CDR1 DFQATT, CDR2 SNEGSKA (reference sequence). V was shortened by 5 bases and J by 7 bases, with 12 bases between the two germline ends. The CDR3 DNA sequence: TGCAGTGCTGGGGGATGGTGGAATGAGCAGTTCTTC. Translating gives CSAGGWWNEQFF.

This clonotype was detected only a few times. CDR3 coding DNA: TGTGCCAGCAGCCAGACCACGGGGGCTGAAGCTTTCTTT. This encodes CASSQTTGAEAFF. The chain combines TRBV5-6 with TRBJ1-1; weak D call: TRBD1 (5 bases). From germline, CDR1 is SGHDT and CDR2 YYEEEE. V was cut by 4 bases and J by 6 bases, with 13 bases left in between. There are 13 residues in the CDR3.

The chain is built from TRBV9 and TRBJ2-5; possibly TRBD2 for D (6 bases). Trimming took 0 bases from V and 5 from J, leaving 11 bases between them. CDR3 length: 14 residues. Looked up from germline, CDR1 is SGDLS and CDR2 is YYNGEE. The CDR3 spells CASSVDPGGETQYF. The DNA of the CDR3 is TGTGCCAGCAGCGTAGATCCCGGGGGTGAGACCCAGTACTTC. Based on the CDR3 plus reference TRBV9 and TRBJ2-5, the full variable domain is DSGVTQTPKHLITATGQRVTLRCSPRSGDLSVYWYQQSLDQGLQFLIQYYNGEERAKGNILERFSAQQFPDLHSELNLSSLELGDSALYFCASSVDPGGETQYFGPGTRLLVL.